This TCR beta chain derives from a study of post-analysis software for immune sequencing data. Study-wide points: The five TRBV segments detected at higher frequency in patients than in controls included TRBV5-6, TRBV5-1 and TRBV20-1.

CDR3 size: 14 residues. CDR1 and CDR2 (germline): SGHTA, FQGNSA. The ends were cut back, 1 base at V and 5 bases at J, with 12 bases in the middle. Comment on this clonotype: Antigen specificity is unknown.

Sequencing libraries made from TCR beta cDNA carried unique molecular identifiers. cDNA molecules numbering about 480,000 came from roughly 1 to 10 million T cells. MiXCR was run by TCRdb on the PCR reads, yielding one entry per CDR3 protein. The sample consists of roughly 800,000 distinct CDR3 sequences, about 27% of them appearing once. This rearrangement joins TRBV7-2 to TRBJ2-7, with D possibly being TRBD2 (5 bases). The sequenced sample was blood. The origin of this receptor is a girl aged 10-17 years with multiple sclerosis. CDR3 sequence reads: CASSLGSGLHEQYF. In DNA form, the CDR3 reads TGTGCCAGCAGCTTAGGTTCTGGACTCCACGAGCAGTACTTC.